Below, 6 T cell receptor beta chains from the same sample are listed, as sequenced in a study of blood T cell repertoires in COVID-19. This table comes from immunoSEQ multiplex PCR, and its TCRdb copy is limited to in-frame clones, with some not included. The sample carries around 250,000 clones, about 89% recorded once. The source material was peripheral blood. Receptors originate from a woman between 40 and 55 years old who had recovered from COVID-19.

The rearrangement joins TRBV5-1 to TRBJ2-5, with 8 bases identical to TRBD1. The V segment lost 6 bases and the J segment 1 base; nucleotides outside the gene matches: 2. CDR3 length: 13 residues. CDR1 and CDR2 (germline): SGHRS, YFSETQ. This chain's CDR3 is CASKTGVQETQYF. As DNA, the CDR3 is TGCGCCAGCAAGACAGGGGTCCAAGAGACCCAGTACTTC.

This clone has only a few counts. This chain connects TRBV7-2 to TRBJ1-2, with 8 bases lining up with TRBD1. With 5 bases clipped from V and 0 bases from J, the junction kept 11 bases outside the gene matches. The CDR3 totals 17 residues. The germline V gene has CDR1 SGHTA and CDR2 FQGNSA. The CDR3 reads CASSLSGTGFSNYGYTF. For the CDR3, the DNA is TGTGCCAGCAGCCTCTCCGGGACAGGATTTTCTAACTATGGCTACACCTTC.

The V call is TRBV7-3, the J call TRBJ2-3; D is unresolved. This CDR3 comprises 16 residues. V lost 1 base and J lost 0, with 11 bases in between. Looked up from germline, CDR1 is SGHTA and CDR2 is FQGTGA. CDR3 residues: CASSLIGGTSTDTQYF. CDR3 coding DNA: TGTGCCAGCAGCTTAATTGGCGGCACTAGCACAGATACGCAGTATTTT.

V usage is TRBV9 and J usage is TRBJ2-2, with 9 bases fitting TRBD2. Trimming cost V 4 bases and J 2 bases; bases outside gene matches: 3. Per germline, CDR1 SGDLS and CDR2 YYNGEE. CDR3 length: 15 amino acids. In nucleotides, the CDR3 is TGTGCCAGCAGCCCTAGCGGGATAAACACCGGGGAGCTGTTTTTT. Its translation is CASSPSGINTGELFF. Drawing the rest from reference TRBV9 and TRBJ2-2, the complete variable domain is DSGVTQTPKHLITATGQRVTLRCSPRSGDLSVYWYQQSLDQGLQFLIQYYNGEERAKGNILERFSAQQFPDLHSELNLSSLELGDSALYFCASSPSGINTGELFFGEGSRLTVL.

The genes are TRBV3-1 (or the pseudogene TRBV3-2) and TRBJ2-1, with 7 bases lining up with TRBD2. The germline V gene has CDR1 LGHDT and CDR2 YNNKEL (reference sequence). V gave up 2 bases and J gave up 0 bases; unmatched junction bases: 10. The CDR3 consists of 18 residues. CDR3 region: CASSQQGWRENSYNEQFF. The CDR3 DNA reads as TGTGCCAGCAGCCAACAAGGGTGGCGGGAGAACTCCTACAATGAGCAGTTCTTC.

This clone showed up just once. The CDR3 DNA sequence: TGTGCCGTGGGGCTCAGCTCCTACGAGCAGTACTTC. Its protein is CAVGLSSYEQYF. V and J are TRBV10-3 and TRBJ2-7, with a weak D call TRBD1 (5 bases). This CDR3 has 12 amino acids. Germline loops: CDR1 ENHRY, CDR2 SYGVKD. V was clipped by 11 bases and J by 0 bases, with 11 bases between them.